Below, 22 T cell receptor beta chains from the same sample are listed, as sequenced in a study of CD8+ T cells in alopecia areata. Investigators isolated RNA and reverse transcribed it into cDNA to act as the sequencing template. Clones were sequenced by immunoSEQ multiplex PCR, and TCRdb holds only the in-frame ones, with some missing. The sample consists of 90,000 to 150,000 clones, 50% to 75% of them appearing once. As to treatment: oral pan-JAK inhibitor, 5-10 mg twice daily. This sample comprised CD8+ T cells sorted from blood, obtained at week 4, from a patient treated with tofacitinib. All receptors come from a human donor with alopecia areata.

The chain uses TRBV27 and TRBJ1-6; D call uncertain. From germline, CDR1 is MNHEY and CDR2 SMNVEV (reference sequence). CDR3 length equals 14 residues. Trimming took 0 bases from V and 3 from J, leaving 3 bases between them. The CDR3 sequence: CASSLSVYNSPLHF. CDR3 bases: TGTGCCAGCAGTTTATCCGTCTATAATTCACCCCTCCACTTT.

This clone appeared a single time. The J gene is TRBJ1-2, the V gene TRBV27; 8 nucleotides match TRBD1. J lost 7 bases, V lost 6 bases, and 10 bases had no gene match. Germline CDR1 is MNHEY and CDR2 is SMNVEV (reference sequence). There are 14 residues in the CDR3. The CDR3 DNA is TGTGCCAGCAGCCTAGGACAGGGTTATTGTGGCTACACCTTC. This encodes CASSLGQGYCGYTF.

The CDR3 bases are TGTGCCAGCAGCTTAGGAGGTGGGGGCCCCCATTCGGAAGCTTTCTTT. Residues: CASSLGGGGPHSEAFF. The chain has TRBV7-8 and TRBJ1-1; D possibly corresponds to TRBD1 (6 bases). Per germline, CDR1 SGHVS and CDR2 FQNEAQ. The CDR3 length is 16 residues. Trimming stripped 1 base from V and 8 bases from J, with 20 bases between.

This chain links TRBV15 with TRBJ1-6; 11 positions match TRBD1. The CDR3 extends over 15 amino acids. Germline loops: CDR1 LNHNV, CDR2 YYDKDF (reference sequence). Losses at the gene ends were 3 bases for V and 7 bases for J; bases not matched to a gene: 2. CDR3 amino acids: CATSSGTGGNSPLHF. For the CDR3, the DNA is TGTGCCACCAGCAGCGGGACAGGGGGGAATTCACCCCTCCACTTT. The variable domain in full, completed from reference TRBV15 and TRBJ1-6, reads DAMVIQNPRYQVTQFGKPVTLSCSQTLNHNVMYWYQQKSSQAPKLLFHYYDKDFNNEADTPDNFQSRRPNTSFCFLDIRSPGLGDTAMYLCATSSGTGGNSPLHFGNGTRLTVT.

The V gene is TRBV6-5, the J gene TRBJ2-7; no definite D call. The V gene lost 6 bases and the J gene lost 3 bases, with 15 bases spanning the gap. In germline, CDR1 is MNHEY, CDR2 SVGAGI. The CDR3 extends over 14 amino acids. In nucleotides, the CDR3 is TGTGCCAGCAGAATACAAAGCGACGGCTACGAGCAGTACTTC. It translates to CASRIQSDGYEQYF.

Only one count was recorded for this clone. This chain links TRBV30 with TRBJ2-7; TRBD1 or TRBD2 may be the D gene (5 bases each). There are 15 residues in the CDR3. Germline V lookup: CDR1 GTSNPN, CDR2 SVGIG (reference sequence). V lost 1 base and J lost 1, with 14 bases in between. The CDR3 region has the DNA TGTGCCTGGAGTGGGTTGGGGACGGTTTCCTACGAGCAGTACTTC. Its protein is CAWSGLGTVSYEQYF. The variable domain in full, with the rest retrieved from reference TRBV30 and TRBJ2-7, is SQTIHQWPATLVQPVGSPLSLECTVEGTSNPNLYWYRQAAGRGLQLLFYSVGIGQISSEVPQNLSASRPQDRQFILSSKKLLLSDSGFYLCAWSGLGTVSYEQYFGPGTRLTVT.

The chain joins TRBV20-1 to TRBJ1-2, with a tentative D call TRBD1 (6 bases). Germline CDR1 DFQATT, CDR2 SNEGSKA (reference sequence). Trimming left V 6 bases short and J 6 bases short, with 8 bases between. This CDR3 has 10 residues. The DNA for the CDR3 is TGCAGTGCCAGGACAGATGGCTACACCTTC. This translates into CSARTDGYTF.

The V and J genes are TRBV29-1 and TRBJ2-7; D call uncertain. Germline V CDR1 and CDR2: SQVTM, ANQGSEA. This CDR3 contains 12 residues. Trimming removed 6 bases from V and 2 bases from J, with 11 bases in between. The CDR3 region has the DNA TGCAGCGTCCTGTTACCTCCCTACGAGCAGTACTTC. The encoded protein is CSVLLPPYEQYF.

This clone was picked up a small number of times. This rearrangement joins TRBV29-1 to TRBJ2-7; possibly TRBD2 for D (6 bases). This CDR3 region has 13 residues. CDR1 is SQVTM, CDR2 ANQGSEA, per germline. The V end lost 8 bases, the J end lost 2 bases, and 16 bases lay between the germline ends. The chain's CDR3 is CSIRGGATYEQYF. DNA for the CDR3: TGCAGCATCCGTGGAGGGGCTACCTACGAGCAGTACTTC.

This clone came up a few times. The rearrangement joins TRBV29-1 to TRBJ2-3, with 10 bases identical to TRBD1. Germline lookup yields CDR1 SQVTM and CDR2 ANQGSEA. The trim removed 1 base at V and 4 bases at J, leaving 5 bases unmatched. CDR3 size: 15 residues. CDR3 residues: CSVEGGQGPSDTQYF. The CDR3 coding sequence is TGCAGCGTTGAAGGGGGACAGGGGCCATCAGATACGCAGTATTTT.

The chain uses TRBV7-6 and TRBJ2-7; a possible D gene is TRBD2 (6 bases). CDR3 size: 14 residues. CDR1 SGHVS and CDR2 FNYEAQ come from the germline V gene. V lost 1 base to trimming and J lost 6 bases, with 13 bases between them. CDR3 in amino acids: CASSLEATRVEQYF. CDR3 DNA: TGTGCCAGCAGCTTAGAGGCGACTAGAGTCGAGCAGTACTTC.

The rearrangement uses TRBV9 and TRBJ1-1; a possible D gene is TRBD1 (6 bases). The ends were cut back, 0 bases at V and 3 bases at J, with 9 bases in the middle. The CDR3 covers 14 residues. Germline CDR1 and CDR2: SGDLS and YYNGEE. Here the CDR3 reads CASSVGGADTEAFF. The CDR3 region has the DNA TGTGCCAGCAGCGTAGGGGGGGCCGACACTGAAGCTTTCTTT.

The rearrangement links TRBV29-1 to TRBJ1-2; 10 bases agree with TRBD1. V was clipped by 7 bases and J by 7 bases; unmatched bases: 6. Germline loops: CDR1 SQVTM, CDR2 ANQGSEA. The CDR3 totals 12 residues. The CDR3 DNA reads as TGCAGCGGGGACAGGGGATATTTTGGCTACACCTTC. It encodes CSGDRGYFGYTF. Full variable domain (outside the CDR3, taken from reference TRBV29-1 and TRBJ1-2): SAVISQKPSRDICQRGTSLTIQCQVDSQVTMMFWYRQQPGQSLTLIATANQGSEATYESGFVIDKFPISRPNLTFSTLTVSNMSPEDSSIYLCSGDRGYFGYTFGSGTRLTVV.

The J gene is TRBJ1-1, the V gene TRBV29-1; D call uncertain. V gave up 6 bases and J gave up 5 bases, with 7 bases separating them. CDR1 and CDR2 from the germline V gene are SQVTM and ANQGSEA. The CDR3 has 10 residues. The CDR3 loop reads CSVGRTEAFF. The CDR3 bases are TGCAGCGTCGGGAGGACTGAAGCTTTCTTT. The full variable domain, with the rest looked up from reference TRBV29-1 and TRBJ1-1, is SAVISQKPSRDICQRGTSLTIQCQVDSQVTMMFWYRQQPGQSLTLIATANQGSEATYESGFVIDKFPISRPNLTFSTLTVSNMSPEDSSIYLCSVGRTEAFFGQGTRLTVV.

The CDR3 DNA is TGTGCCAGTAGCACCGCCCTGGGGTATAGCAATCAGCCCCAGCATTTT. Amino acid sequence: CASSTALGYSNQPQHF. The rearrangement links TRBV19 to TRBJ1-5; no reliable D call. The germline V and J ends were trimmed by 6 bases and 0 bases, with 15 bases remaining between them. The CDR3 consists of 16 residues. Per the germline V gene, CDR1 is LNHDA and CDR2 is SQIVND (reference sequence).

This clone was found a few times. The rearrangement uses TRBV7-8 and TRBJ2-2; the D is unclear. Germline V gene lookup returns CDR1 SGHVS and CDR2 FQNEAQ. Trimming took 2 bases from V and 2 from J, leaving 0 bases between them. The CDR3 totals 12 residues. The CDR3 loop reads CASSLNTGELFF. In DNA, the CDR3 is TGTGCCAGCAGCTTAAACACCGGGGAGCTGTTTTTT.

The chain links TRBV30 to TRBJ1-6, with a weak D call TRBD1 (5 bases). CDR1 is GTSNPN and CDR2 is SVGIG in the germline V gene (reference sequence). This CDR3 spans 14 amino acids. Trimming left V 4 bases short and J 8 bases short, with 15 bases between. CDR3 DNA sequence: TGTGCCTGGAACTCGGGGGTAGGGGATTCACCCCTCCACTTT. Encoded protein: CAWNSGVGDSPLHF.

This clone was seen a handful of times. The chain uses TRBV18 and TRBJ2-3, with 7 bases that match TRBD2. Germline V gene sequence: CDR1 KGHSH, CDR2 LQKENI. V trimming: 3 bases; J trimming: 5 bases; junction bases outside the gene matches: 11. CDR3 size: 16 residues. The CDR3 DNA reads TGTGCCAGCTCACCGCCTTCTAGCGGAGAGGGAGATACGCAGTATTTT. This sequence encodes CASSPPSSGEGDTQYF.

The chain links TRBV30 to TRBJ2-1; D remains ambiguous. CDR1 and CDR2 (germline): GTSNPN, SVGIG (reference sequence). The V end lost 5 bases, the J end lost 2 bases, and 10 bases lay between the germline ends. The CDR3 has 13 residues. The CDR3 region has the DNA TGTGCCTGGGTTCCTCCAACCTACAATGAGCAGTTCTTC. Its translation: CAWVPPTYNEQFF.

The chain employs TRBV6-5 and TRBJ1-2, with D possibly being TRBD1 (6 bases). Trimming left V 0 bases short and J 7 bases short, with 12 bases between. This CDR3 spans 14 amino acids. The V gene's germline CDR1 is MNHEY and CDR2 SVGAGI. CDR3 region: CASSYSGGAGGYTF. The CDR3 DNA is TGTGCCAGCAGTTACTCCGGGGGGGCCGGTGGCTACACCTTC.

DNA for the CDR3: TGCAGCGTAGAGGGGACAGGAAACTCCTACGAGCAGTACTTC. Amino acid sequence: CSVEGTGNSYEQYF. The V gene is TRBV29-1, the J gene TRBJ2-7, with 8 bases that match TRBD1. The CDR3 loop spans 14 amino acids. In germline, CDR1 is SQVTM, CDR2 ANQGSEA. The V segment lost 6 bases and the J segment 0 bases; nucleotides outside the gene matches: 7.

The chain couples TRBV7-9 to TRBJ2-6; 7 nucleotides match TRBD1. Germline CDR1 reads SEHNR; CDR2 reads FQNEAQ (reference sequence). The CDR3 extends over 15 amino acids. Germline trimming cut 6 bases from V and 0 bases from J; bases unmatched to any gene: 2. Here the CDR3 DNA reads TGTGCCAGCAGTAACAGGGGCTCTGGGGCCAACGTCCTGACTTTC. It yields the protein CASSNRGSGANVLTF.